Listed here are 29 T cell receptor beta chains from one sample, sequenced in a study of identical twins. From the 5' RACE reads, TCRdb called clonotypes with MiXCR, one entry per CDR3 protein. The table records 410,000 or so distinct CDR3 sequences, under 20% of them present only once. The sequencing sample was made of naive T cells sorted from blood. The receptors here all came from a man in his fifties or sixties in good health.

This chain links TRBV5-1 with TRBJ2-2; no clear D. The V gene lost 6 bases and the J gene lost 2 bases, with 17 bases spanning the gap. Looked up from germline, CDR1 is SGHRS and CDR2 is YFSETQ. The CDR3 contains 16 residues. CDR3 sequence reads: CASTFSPTLNTGELFF. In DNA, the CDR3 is TGCGCCAGCACCTTTTCACCTACTTTAAACACCGGGGAGCTGTTTTTT.

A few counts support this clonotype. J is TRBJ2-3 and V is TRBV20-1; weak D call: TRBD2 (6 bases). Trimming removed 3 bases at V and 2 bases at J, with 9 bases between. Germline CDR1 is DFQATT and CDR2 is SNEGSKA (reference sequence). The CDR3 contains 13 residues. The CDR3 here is CSASSGNTDTQYF. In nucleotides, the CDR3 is TGCAGTGCTAGTAGCGGAAACACAGATACGCAGTATTTT.

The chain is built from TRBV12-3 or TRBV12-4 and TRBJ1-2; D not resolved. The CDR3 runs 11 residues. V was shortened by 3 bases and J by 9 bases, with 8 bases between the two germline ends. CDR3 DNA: TGTGCCAGCAGTTTGGGGTCCCGCTACACCTTC. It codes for CASSLGSRYTF.

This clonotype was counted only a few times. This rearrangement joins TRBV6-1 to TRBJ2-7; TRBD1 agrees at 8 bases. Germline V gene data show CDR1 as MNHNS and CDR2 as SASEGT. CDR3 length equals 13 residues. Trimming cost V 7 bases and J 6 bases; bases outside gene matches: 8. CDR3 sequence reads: CASKRQGTGEQYF. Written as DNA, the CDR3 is TGTGCCAGCAAGCGACAGGGGACGGGCGAGCAGTACTTC.

The CDR3 DNA is TGTGCCACCAGCAGACGAAGGGAATACAATGAGCAGTTCTTC. Amino acids: CATSRRREYNEQFF. The J gene is TRBJ2-1, the V gene TRBV15, with D unclear. Germline CDR1 is LNHNV and CDR2 is YYDKDF (reference sequence). V was pared by 2 bases and J by 4 bases, with 9 bases between. CDR3 length: 14 amino acids.

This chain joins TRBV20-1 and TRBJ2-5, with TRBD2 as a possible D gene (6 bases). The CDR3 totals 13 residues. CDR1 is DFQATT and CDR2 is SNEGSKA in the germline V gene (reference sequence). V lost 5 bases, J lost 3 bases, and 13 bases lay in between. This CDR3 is CSARGDSKETQYF. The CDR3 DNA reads TGCAGTGCTCGTGGGGACTCCAAAGAGACCCAGTACTTC.

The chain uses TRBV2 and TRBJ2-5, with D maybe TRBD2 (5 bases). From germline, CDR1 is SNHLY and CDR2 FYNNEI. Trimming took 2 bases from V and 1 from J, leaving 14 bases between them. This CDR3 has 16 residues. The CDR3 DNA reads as TGTGCCAGCAGTGAAAGCCCGAGGGTGGTCCAAGAGACCCAGTACTTC. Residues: CASSESPRVVQETQYF. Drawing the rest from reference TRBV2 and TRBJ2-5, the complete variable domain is EPEVTQTPSHQVTQMGQEVILRCVPISNHLYFYWYRQILGQKVEFLVSFYNNEISEKSEIFDDQFSVERPDGSNFTLKIRSTKLEDSAMYFCASSESPRVVQETQYFGPGTRLLVL.

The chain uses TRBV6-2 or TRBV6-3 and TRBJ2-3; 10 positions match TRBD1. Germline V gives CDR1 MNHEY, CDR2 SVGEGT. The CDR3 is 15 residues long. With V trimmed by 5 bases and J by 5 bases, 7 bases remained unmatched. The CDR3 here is CASSRDRGPEDTQYF. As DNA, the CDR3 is TGTGCCAGCAGTCGGGACAGGGGCCCGGAAGATACGCAGTATTTT.

The CDR3 nucleotides are TGCGCCAGCAGCTTGGCAGGGACAGGATCCTATGGCTACACCTTC. Amino acid sequence: CASSLAGTGSYGYTF. V and J are TRBV5-1 and TRBJ1-2, with 8 positions matching TRBD1. V was pared by 0 bases and J by 4 bases, with 5 bases of the junction left unmatched. The CDR3 runs to 15 residues. Germline assignment: CDR1 SGHRS and CDR2 YFSETQ.

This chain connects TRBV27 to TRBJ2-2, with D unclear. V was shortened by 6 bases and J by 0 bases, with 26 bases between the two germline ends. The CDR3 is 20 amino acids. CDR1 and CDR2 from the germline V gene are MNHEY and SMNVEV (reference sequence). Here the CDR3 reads CASSLFFFPEVPSNTGELFF. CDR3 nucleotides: TGTGCCAGCAGCCTTTTTTTTTTCCCCGAGGTCCCCTCGAACACCGGGGAGCTGTTTTTT.

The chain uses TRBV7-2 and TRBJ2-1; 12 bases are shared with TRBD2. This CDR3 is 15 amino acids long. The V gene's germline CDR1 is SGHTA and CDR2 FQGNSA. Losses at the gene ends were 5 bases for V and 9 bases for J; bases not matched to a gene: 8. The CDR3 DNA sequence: TGTGCCAGCAGCCCATGGACTAGCGGGATGGCTGAGCAGTTCTTC. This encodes CASSPWTSGMAEQFF. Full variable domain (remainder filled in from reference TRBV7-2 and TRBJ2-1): GAGVSQSPSNKVTEKGKDVELRCDPISGHTALYWYRQSLGQGLEFLIYFQGNSAPDKSGLPSDRFSAERTGGSVSTLTIQRTQQEDSAVYLCASSPWTSGMAEQFFGPGTRLTVL.

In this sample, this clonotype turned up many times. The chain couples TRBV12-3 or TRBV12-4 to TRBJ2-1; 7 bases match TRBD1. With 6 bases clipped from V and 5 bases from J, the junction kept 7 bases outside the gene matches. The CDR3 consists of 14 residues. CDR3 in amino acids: CASRSDRVHNEQFF. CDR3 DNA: TGTGCCAGCAGGTCCGACAGGGTCCACAATGAGCAGTTCTTC.

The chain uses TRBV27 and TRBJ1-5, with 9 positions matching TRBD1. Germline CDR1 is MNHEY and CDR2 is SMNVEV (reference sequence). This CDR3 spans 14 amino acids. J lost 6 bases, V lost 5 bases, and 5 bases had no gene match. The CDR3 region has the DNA TGTGCCAGCAGTAGACAGGGGGGACGTCAGCCCCAGCATTTT. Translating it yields CASSRQGGRQPQHF.

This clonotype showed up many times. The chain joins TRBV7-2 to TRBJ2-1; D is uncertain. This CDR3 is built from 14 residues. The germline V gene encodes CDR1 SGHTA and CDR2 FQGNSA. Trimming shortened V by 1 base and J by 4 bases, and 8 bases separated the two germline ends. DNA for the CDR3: TGTGCCAGCAGCTTAGAGTTTGGTTACAATGAGCAGTTCTTC. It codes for CASSLEFGYNEQFF.

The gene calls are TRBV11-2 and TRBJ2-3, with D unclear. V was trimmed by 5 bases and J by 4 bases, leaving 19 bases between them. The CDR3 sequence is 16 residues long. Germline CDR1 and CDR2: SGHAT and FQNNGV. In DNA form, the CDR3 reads TGTGCCAGCAGCCACCTTTCCTGGGAAGGATCAGATACGCAGTATTTT. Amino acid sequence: CASSHLSWEGSDTQYF.

The CDR3 DNA reads TGTGCCAGCCCGTCCAGAGGATGGTTACACAATGAGCAGTTCTTC. It translates to CASPSRGWLHNEQFF. This chain links TRBV21-1 with TRBJ2-1. TRBV21-1 is noted as a pseudogene. There are 15 residues in the CDR3.

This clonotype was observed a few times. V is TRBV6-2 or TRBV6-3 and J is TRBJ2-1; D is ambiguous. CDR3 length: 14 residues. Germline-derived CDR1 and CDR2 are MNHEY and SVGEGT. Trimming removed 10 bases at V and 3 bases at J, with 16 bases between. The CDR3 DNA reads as TGTGCCACCGGACCGACCGGGCTCTACAATGAGCAGTTCTTC. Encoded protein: CATGPTGLYNEQFF.

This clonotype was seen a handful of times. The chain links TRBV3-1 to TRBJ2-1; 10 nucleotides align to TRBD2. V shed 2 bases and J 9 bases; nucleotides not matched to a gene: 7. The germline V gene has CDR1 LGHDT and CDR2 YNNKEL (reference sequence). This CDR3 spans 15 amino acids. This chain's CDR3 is CASSQLAGAGVEQFF. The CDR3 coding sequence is TGTGCCAGCAGCCAACTAGCGGGGGCCGGGGTTGAGCAGTTCTTC.

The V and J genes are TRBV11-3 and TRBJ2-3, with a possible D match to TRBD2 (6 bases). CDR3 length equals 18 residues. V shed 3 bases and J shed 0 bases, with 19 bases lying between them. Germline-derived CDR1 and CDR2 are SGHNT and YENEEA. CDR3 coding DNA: TGTGCCAGCAGCTTGGGAGCCCGGGGCGGGACGAGCACAGATACGCAGTATTTT. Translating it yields CASSLGARGGTSTDTQYF.

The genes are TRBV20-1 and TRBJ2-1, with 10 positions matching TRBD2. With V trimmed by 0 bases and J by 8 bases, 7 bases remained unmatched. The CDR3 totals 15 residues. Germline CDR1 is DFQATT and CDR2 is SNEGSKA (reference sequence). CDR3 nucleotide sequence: TGCAGTGCTAGAGAGCTAGCGGGAGTTTCCGATGAGCAGTTCTTC. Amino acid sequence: CSARELAGVSDEQFF.

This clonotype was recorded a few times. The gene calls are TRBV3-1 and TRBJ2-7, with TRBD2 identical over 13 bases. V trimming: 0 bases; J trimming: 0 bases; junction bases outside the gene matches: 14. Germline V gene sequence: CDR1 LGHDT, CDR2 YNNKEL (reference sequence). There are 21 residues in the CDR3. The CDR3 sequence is CASSQDPFWTSGGLSSYEQYF. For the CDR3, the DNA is TGTGCCAGCAGCCAAGATCCGTTCTGGACTAGCGGGGGACTGAGCTCCTACGAGCAGTACTTC.

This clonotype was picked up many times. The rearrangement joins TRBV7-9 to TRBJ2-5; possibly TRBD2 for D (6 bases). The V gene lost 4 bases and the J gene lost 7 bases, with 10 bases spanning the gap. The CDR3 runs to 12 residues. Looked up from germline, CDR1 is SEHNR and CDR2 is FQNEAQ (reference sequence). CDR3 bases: TGTGCCAGCAGCTGGGGGGATTGGACCCAGTACTTC. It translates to CASSWGDWTQYF.

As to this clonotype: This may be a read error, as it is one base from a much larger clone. The CDR3 loop is CSAPGTSGLWCEQFF. The CDR3 region has the DNA TGCAGTGCCCCAGGGACTAGCGGCCTCTGGTGTGAGCAGTTCTTC. V usage is TRBV20-1 and J usage is TRBJ2-1; 11 bases fit TRBD2. The CDR3 is 15 amino acids. The ends lost 6 bases at V and 9 bases at J; junction bases unmatched: 13. Germline V gene sequence: CDR1 DFQATT, CDR2 SNEGSKA (reference sequence).

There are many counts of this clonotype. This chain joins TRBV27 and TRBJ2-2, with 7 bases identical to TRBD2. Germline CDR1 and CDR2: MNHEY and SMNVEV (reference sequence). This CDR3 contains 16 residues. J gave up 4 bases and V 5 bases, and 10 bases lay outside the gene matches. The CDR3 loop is CASSPSRDYTTGELFF. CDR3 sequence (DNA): TGTGCCAGCAGTCCCAGCCGGGACTATACCACCGGGGAGCTGTTTTTT.

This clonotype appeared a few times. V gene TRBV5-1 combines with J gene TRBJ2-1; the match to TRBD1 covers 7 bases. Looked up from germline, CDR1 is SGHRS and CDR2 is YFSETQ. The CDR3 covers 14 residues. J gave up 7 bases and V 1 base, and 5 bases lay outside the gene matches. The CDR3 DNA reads TGCGCCAGCAGCTTGAGCGGCAGGGGGAATGAGCAGTTCTTC. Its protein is CASSLSGRGNEQFF.

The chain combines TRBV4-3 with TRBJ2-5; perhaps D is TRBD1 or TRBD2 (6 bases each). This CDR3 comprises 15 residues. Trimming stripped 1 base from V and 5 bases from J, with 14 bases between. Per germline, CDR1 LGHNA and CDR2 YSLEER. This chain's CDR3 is CASSQVLGAGETQYF. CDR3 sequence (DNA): TGCGCCAGCAGCCAAGTGTTGGGGGCGGGGGAGACCCAGTACTTC.

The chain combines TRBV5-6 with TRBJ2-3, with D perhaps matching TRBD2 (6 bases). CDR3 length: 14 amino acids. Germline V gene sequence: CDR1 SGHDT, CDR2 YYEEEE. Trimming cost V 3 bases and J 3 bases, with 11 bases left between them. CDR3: CASSSISGTDTQYF. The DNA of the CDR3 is TGTGCCAGCAGCTCCATTAGCGGAACAGATACGCAGTATTTT.

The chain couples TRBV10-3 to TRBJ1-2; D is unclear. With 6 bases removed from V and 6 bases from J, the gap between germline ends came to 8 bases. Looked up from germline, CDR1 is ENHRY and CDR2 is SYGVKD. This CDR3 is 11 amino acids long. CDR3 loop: CAISGPDGYTF. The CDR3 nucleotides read TGTGCCATCAGCGGACCTGATGGCTACACCTTC.

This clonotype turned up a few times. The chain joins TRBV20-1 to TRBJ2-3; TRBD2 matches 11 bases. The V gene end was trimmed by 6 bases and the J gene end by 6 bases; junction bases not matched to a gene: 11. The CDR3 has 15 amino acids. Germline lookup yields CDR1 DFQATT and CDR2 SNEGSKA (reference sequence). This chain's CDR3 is CSAYLSGGAGDTQYF. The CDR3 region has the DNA TGCAGTGCCTACCTTAGCGGGGGGGCCGGTGATACGCAGTATTTT.